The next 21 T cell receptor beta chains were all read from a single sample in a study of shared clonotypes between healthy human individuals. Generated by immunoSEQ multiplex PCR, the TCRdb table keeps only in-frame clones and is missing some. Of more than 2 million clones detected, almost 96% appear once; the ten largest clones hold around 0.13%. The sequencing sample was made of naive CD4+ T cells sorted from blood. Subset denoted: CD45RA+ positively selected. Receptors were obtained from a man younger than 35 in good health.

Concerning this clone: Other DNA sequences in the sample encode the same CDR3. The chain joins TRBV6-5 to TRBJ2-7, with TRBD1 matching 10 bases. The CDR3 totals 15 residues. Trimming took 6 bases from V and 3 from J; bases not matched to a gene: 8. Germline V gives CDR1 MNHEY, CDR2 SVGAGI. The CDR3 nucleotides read TGTGCCAGCAGCTTTAGGGACAGGGGAAGCTACGAGCAGTACTTC. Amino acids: CASSFRDRGSYEQYF.

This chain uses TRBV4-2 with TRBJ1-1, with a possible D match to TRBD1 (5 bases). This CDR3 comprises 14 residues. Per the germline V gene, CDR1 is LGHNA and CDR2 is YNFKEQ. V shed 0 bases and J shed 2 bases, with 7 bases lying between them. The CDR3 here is CASSQEDSNTEAFF. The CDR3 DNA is TGTGCCAGCAGCCAAGAAGACAGTAACACTGAAGCTTTCTTT.

CDR3 residues: CASSRPSGGNTDTQYF. CDR3 in DNA: TGTGCCAGCAGTCGTCCTAGCGGGGGGAACACAGATACGCAGTATTTT. The chain combines TRBV28 with TRBJ2-3; 11 positions agree with TRBD2. CDR3 length equals 16 residues. Losses at the gene ends were 5 bases for V and 2 bases for J; bases not matched to a gene: 6. Per the germline V gene, CDR1 is MDHEN and CDR2 is SYDVKM.

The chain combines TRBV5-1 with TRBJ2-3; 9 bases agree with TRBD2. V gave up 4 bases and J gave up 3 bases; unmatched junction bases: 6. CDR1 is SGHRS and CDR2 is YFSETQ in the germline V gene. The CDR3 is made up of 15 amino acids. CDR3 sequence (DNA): TGCGCCAGCAGCGGTCAAGCGGGGGGTACAGATACGCAGTATTTT. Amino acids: CASSGQAGGTDTQYF. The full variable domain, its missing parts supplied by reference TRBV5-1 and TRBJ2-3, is KAGVTQTPRYLIKTRGQQVTLSCSPISGHRSVSWYQQTPGQGLQFLFEYFSETQRNKGNFPGRFSGRQFSNSRSEMNVSTLELGDSALYLCASSGQAGGTDTQYFGPGTRLTVL.

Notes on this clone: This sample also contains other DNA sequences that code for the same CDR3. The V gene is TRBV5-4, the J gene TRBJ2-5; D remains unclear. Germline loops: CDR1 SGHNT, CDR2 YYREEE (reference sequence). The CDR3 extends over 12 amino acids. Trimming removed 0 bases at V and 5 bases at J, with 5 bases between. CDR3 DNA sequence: TGTGCCAGCAGCTTGGTTGGGGAGACCCAGTACTTC. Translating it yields CASSLVGETQYF.

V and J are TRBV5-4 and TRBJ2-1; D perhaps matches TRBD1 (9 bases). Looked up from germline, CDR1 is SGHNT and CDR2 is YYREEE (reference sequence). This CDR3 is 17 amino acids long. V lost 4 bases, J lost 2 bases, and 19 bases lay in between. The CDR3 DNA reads TGTGCCAGCAGCCCCCGGGGGGGACAGGGCCCCTACAATGAGCAGTTCTTC. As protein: CASSPRGGQGPYNEQFF.

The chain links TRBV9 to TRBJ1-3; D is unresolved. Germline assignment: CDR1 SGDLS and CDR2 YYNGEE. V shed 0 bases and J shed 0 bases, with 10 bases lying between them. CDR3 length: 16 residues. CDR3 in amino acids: CASSVVPSASGNTIYF. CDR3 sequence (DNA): TGTGCCAGCAGCGTAGTTCCCAGTGCCTCTGGAAACACCATATATTTT.

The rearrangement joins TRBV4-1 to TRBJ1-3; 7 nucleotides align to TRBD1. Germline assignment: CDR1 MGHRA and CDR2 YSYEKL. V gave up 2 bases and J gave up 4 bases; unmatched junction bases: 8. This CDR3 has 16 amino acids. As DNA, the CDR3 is TGCGCCAGCAGCCAAATATTCACAGGGGCAGGAAACACCATATATTTT. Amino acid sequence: CASSQIFTGAGNTIYF.

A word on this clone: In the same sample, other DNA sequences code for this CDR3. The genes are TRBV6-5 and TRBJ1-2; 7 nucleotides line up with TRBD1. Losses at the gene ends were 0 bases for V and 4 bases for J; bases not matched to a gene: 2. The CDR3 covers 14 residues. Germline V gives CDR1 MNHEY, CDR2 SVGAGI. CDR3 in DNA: TGTGCCAGCAGTTACTCCGGGACAGCCTATGGCTACACCTTC. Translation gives CASSYSGTAYGYTF.

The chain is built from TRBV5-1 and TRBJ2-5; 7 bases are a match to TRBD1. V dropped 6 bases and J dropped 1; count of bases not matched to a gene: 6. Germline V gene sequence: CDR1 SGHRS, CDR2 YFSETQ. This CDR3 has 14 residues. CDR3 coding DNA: TGCGCCAGCACTCTGGGACAGACCCAAGAGACCCAGTACTTC. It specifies CASTLGQTQETQYF.

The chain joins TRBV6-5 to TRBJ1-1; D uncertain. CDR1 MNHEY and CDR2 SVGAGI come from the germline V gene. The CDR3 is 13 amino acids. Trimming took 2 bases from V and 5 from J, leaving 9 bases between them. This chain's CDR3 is CASSYTRDTEAFF. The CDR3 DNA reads TGTGCCAGCAGTTACACTCGGGATACTGAAGCTTTCTTT.

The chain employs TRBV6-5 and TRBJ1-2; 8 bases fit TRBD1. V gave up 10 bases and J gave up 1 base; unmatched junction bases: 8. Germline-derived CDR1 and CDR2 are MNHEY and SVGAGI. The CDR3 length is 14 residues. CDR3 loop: CATRRTGYNYGYTF. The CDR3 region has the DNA TGTGCCACTCGTAGGACAGGGTATAACTATGGCTACACCTTC.

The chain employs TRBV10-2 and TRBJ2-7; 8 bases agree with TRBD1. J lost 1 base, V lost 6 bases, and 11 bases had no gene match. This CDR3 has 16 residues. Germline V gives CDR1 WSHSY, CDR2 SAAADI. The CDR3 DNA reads TGCGCCAGCAGAGCCGTTCCGGGACAGGCGTCCTACGAGCAGTACTTC. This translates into CASRAVPGQASYEQYF.

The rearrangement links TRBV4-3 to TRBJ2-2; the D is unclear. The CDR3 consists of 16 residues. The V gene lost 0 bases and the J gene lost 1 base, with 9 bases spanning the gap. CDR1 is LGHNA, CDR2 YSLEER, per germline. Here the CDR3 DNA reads TGCGCCAGCAGCCAAGACGGCCGTGAGAACACCGGGGAGCTGTTTTTT. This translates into CASSQDGRENTGELFF.

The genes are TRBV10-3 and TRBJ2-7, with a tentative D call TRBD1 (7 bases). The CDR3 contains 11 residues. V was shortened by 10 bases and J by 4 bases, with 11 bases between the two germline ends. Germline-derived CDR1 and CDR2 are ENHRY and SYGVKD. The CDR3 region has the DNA TGTGCCACAGGGGGGCTTTACGAGCAGTACTTC. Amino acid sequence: CATGGLYEQYF.

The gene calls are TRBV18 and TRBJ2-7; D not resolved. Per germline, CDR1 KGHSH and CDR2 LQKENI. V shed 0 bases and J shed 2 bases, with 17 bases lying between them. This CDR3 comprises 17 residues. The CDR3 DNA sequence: TGTGCCAGCTCACCACCGTCAGTCCGGAAACCGACCTACGAGCAGTACTTC. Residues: CASSPPSVRKPTYEQYF.

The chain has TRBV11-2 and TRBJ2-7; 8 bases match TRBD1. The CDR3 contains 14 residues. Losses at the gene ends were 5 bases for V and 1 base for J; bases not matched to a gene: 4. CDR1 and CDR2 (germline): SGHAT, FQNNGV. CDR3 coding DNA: TGTGCCAGCAGCAAAGACAGGGGATCCTACGAGCAGTACTTC. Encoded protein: CASSKDRGSYEQYF. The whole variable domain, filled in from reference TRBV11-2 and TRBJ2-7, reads EAGVAQSPRYKIIEKRQSVAFWCNPISGHATLYWYQQILGQGPKLLIQFQNNGVVDDSQLPKDRFSAERLKGVDSTLKIQPAKLEDSAVYLCASSKDRGSYEQYFGPGTRLTVT.

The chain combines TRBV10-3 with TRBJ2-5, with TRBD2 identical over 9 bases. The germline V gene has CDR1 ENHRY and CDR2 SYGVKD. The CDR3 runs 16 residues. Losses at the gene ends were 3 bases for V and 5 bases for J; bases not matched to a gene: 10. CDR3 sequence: CAISDSREGPHETQYF. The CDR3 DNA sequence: TGTGCCATCAGTGACTCGCGGGAGGGGCCCCACGAGACCCAGTACTTC.

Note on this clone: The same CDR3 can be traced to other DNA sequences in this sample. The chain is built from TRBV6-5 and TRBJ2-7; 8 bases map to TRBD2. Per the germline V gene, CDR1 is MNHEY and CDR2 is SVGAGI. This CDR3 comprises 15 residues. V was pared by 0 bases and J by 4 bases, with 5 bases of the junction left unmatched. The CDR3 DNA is TGTGCCAGCAGTTACTCCGCGGGAGGTAGTTACGAGCAGTACTTC. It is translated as CASSYSAGGSYEQYF.

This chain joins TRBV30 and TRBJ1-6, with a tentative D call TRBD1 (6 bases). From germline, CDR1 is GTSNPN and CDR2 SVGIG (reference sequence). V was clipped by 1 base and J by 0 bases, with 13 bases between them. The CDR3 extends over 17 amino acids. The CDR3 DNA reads TGTGCCTGGAGTGGGGGACAAAAGAGCTCCTATAATTCACCCCTCCACTTT. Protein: CAWSGGQKSSYNSPLHF.

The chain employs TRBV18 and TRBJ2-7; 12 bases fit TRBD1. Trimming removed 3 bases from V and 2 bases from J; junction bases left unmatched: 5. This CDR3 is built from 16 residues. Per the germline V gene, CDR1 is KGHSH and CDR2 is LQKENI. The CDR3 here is CASSPKGQGAAYEQYF. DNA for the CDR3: TGTGCCAGCTCACCCAAGGGACAGGGGGCGGCCTACGAGCAGTACTTC. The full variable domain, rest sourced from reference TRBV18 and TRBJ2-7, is NAGVMQNPRHLVRRRGQEARLRCSPMKGHSHVYWYRQLPEEGLKFMVYLQKENIIDESGMPKERFSAEFPKEGPSILRIQQVVRGDSAAYFCASSPKGQGAAYEQYFGPGTRLTVT.